This TCR beta chain was identified during a study of blood T cells in healthy people across ages. The CDR3 totals 14 residues. V gave up 1 base and J gave up 4 bases, with 10 bases separating them. Combining a sample-barcoded 5' primer with a J-beta primer mix, a second PCR ran for about 6 to 12 cycles. TCRdb re-derived calls from the 5' RACE reads in MiXCR, one entry per CDR3 protein. This sample has about a million distinct CDR3 sequences; about 48% occur once, and the top ten carry around an eighth. This clonotype was seen a few times. This receptor was identified in a young man in good health. This chain joins TRBV12-3 or TRBV12-4 and TRBJ2-5; D gene unclear. Material: blood. The CDR3 region has the DNA TGTGCCAGCAGTTTAGACGGAGTATCAGAGACCCAGTACTTC. Its protein product is CASSLDGVSETQYF.